Here is one TCR beta chain with its context. The antigen remains unidentified. The sample comes from a study of shared clonotypes between healthy human individuals. The CDR3 contains 13 residues. V lost 0 bases and J lost 9, with 9 bases in between. Germline values: CDR1 LGHNA, CDR2 YNFKEQ. Study-level findings and limits: Among donors, sharing of clonotypes was expected to be affected by sequencing depth.

Genomic DNA (from each subset) was split evenly across several immunoSEQ plates. Sequenced by immunoSEQ multiplex PCR; TCRdb stores in-frame clones only, minus some. The table shows over a million clones, with around 78% occurring only once. It was into CD45RA+ naive and CD45RA-negative memory subsets that the CD4+ cells were split. The sample taken for sequencing was memory CD4+ T cells from PBMCs. Subset noted: CD45RA-negative fraction. The chain uses TRBV4-2 and TRBJ2-1; D remains unclear. This TCR came from a man aged 18 to 30 in good health. Some clones in this sample may be carry-over from other donors' samples. CDR3 in DNA: TGTGCCAGCAGCCAAGATTCCGGTAGTGAGCAGTTCTTC. As protein: CASSQDSGSEQFF.